This record looks at one T cell receptor (beta chain) sequence and its context. The antigen remains unidentified. This record belongs to a study of T cell responses to AZD1222 COVID-19 vaccine. Study outcomes and limitations: The donors showed a predominance of white British ancestry and of females, with possible underestimation of clonal diversity.

Germline assignment: CDR1 SGHDN and CDR2 FVKESK. This CDR3 contains 18 residues. Trimming took off 3 bases at V and 2 bases at J, with 21 bases between the two ends. Profiled with immunoSEQ multiplex PCR; TCRdb holds only in-frame clones, not every one. The repertoire holds roughly 97,000 clones, with more than 75% as singletons. The chain has TRBV14 and TRBJ2-3; tentatively, D is TRBD1 or TRBD2 (5 bases each). This clonotype was obtained from an adult who received the MenACWY meningococcal vaccine as a control. The starting material was peripheral blood, obtained 28 days after the second dose of the MenACWY control vaccine. The DNA of the CDR3 is TGTGCCAGCAGCCAGATCGTAGGGGACGCGGGTGACACAGATACGCAGTATTTT. Protein: CASSQIVGDAGDTDTQYF.